This passage covers 14 T cell receptor beta chains from one sample sequenced in a study of blood T cell repertoires in COVID-19. Sequencing was performed with immunoSEQ multiplex PCR; in TCRdb, only in-frame clones are kept and a portion is missing. The sample records over 200,000 clones, about nine tenths being singletons. Material: peripheral blood. These TCRs come from a person in their late teens or twenties with COVID-19, enrolled during active disease.

This clone has just one count. The same CDR3 can be traced to other DNA sequences in this sample. The genes are TRBV9 and TRBJ2-1, with TRBD2 matching over 8 bases. CDR3 length equals 15 residues. Unmatched junction bases numbered 2, after V lost 2 bases and J lost 1 base. Germline V gene lookup returns CDR1 SGDLS and CDR2 YYNGEE. The CDR3 region has the DNA TGTGCCAGCAGCGTGTCGGGAGGGTCCTACAATGAGCAGTTCTTC. Its protein is CASSVSGGSYNEQFF.

The chain uses TRBV24-1 and TRBJ2-3; D is perhaps TRBD2 (6 bases). V lost 4 bases to trimming and J lost 3 bases, with 16 bases between them. This CDR3 has 16 residues. The germline gives CDR1 KGHDR, CDR2 SFDVKD. The CDR3 DNA reads as TGTGCCACCAGTGACCCTCGAGGGACTGGGACAGATACGCAGTATTTT. Translating it yields CATSDPRGTGTDTQYF.

This clone appeared once. This chain links TRBV7-8 with TRBJ2-2, with D tentatively TRBD1 (5 bases). The CDR3 contains 14 residues. Trimming left V 2 bases short and J 4 bases short, with 8 bases between. Germline CDR1 and CDR2: SGHVS and FQNEAQ. The CDR3 sequence is CASSLRGSTGELFF. DNA of the CDR3: TGTGCCAGCAGCTTAAGGGGTAGCACCGGGGAGCTGTTTTTT.

V and J are TRBV4-3 and TRBJ1-2; TRBD1 matches at 10 bases. Germline V gene data show CDR1 as LGHNA and CDR2 as YSLEER. V dropped 0 bases and J dropped 5; count of bases not matched to a gene: 6. The CDR3 is made up of 16 amino acids. Here the CDR3 DNA reads TGCGCCAGCAGCCAAGATTGGGGACAGGGGAGGTATGGCTACACCTTC. Residues: CASSQDWGQGRYGYTF.

This sequence joins TRBV28 and TRBJ2-3; 9 bases are shared with TRBD2. Germline CDR1 is MDHEN and CDR2 is SYDVKM. The CDR3 has 15 amino acids. After removal of 5 bases from V and 4 bases from J, the junction contained 7 bases not matched to a gene. CDR3 sequence (DNA): TGTGCCAGCAGTCGACTAGCGGAAGGCTCAGATACGCAGTATTTT. Its translation: CASSRLAEGSDTQYF. The full variable domain, rest sourced from reference TRBV28 and TRBJ2-3, is DVKVTQSSRYLVKRTGEKVFLECVQDMDHENMFWYRQDPGLGLRLIYFSYDVKMKEKGDIPEGYSVSREKKERFSLILESASTNQTSMYLCASSRLAEGSDTQYFGPGTRLTVL.

The chain links TRBV2 to TRBJ2-3; 8 nucleotides match TRBD1. The CDR3 is made up of 13 amino acids. V was clipped by 11 bases and J by 4 bases; unmatched bases: 8. Germline assignment: CDR1 SNHLY and CDR2 FYNNEI. The DNA for the CDR3 is TGTGCCGGGATAGGACAGGGTCCAGATACGCAGTATTTT. Encoded protein: CAGIGQGPDTQYF.

The rearrangement links TRBV4-1 to TRBJ2-1; TRBD2 agrees at 15 bases. Trimming cost V 3 bases and J 6 bases; bases outside gene matches: 3. This CDR3 region has 16 residues. CDR1 and CDR2 (germline): MGHRA, YSYEKL. The CDR3 loop is CASSQKGLAGGNEQFF. CDR3 nucleotide sequence: TGCGCCAGCAGCCAGAAGGGACTAGCGGGAGGCAATGAGCAGTTCTTC.

The rearrangement uses TRBV23-1 and TRBJ2-3, with a weak D call TRBD2 (5 bases). TRBV23-1 is an ORF for which the function is uncertain. This CDR3 is built from 15 residues. The V and J ends lost 6 bases and 3 bases respectively, with 16 bases between them. CDR3 in amino acids: CASSGVARKTDTQYF. The CDR3 nucleotides are TGCGCCAGCAGCGGGGTTGCGAGGAAGACAGATACGCAGTATTTT.

This clone was found a few times. The J gene is TRBJ2-7, the V gene TRBV10-1; 9 bases are a match to TRBD2. Looked up from germline, CDR1 is WNHNN and CDR2 is SYGVQD (reference sequence). The CDR3 extends over 15 amino acids. Trimming removed 6 bases from V and 6 bases from J; junction bases left unmatched: 12. The CDR3 sequence: CASSISTSGTGEQYF. The CDR3 nucleotides read TGCGCCAGCAGCATCTCGACTAGCGGAACAGGCGAGCAGTACTTC.

This clone was seen a single time. The CDR3 DNA sequence: TGTGCCACCAGTGATCCCACAACTAATGAAAAACTGTTTTTT. Translating gives CATSDPTTNEKLFF. The chain employs TRBV24-1 and TRBJ1-4; no firm D call. The CDR3 has 14 residues. The germline CDR1 and CDR2 sequences are KGHDR and SFDVKD. Deletions cut 3 bases from V and 0 bases from J, with 4 bases between.

This sequence joins TRBV18 and TRBJ1-4; D is possibly TRBD1 (5 bases). Germline assignment: CDR1 KGHSH and CDR2 LQKENI. The CDR3 is 15 amino acids. With 1 base removed from V and 6 bases from J, the gap between germline ends came to 12 bases. The CDR3 region is CASSPREGRDEKLFF. The CDR3 DNA reads TGTGCCAGCTCACCACGAGAGGGGAGGGATGAAAAACTGTTTTTT.

The rearrangement joins TRBV7-8 to TRBJ2-5, with D possibly TRBD2 on 6 matching bases. The germline V gene has CDR1 SGHVS and CDR2 FQNEAQ. The V end was cut by 5 bases, the J end by 5 bases, with 18 bases between. This CDR3 is 15 amino acids long. CDR3 amino acids: CASSPRSWGEETQYF. The CDR3 DNA reads as TGTGCCAGCAGCCCCCGTTCTTGGGGGGAGGAGACCCAGTACTTC.

The CDR3 region has the DNA TGTGCCAGCCGACGGGGGGGTGGCACAGATACGCAGTATTTT. Translating gives CASRRGGGTDTQYF. The chain uses TRBV13 and TRBJ2-3, with 8 bases that match TRBD2. The CDR3 is 14 amino acids. V lost 8 bases and J lost 1; bases outside the gene matches: 5. The germline V gene encodes CDR1 PRHDT and CDR2 FYEKMQ (reference sequence).

This chain joins TRBV7-9 and TRBJ2-1; 8 bases are shared with TRBD2. The CDR3 runs 13 residues. Unmatched junction bases numbered 11, after V lost 10 bases and J lost 9 bases. Germline lookup yields CDR1 SEHNR and CDR2 FQNEAQ (reference sequence). The DNA of the CDR3 is TGTGCCACCTTTAGCGGGATACACAGTGAGCAGTTCTTC. Translating gives CATFSGIHSEQFF.